Here is one T cell receptor (beta chain) with its context. Its specificity is not known. These data originate in a study of cytomegalovirus exposure and HLA in healthy donors. The CDR3 has 13 residues. Per germline, CDR1 SGHDT and CDR2 YYEEEE. Deletions cut 1 base from V and 10 bases from J, with 14 bases between. PCR amplification relied on 60 Vbeta primers (plus 13 Jbeta primers). Only in-frame clones appear in the TCRdb table, and some are missing; sequencing was by immunoSEQ multiplex PCR. The sample lists about 60,000 clones, 70% occurring once. Points from the study as a whole: Donors were assumed by presence/absence analyses to have roughly uniform sequencing depth. In vitro, a few CMV-associated chains proved specific for CMV antigens.

V usage is TRBV5-6 and J usage is TRBJ1-2; a possible D gene is TRBD1 (6 bases). This clonotype was obtained from a woman aged 55-75 years in good health and CMV-seropositive. Sequencing was carried out using PBMCs. The CDR3 spells CASSLRQGSDYTF. CDR3 in DNA: TGTGCCAGCAGCTTGCGGCAGGGGAGCGACTACACCTTC.